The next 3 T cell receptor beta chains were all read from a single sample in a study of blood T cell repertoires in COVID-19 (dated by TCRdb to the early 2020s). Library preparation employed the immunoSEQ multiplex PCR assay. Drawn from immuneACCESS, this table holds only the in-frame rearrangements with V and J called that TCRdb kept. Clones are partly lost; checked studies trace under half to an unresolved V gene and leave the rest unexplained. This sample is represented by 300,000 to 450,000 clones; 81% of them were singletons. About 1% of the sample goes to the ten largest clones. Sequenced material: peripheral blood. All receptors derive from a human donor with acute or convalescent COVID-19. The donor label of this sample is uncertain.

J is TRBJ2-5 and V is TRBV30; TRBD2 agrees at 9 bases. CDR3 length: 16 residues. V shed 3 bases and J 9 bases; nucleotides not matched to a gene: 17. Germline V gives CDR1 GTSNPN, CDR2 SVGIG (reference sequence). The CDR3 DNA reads TGTGCCTGGAGCGGTCGGCGGGAGGGCATGCCCCAGCCCCAGTACTTC. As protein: CAWSGRREGMPQPQYF.

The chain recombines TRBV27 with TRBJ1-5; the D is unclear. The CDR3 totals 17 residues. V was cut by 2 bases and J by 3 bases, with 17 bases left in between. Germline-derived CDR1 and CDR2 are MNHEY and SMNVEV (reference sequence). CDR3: CASSLVGNRASNQPQHF. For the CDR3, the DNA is TGTGCCAGCAGTTTAGTGGGCAACCGAGCTTCCAATCAGCCCCAGCATTTT.

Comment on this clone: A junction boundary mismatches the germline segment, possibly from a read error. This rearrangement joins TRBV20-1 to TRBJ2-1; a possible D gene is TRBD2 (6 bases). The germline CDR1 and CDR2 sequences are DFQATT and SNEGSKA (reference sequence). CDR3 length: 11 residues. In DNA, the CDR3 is TGCAGTGCATTGGGACTCGCTGAGCTGTTCTTC. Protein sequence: CSALGLAELFF.